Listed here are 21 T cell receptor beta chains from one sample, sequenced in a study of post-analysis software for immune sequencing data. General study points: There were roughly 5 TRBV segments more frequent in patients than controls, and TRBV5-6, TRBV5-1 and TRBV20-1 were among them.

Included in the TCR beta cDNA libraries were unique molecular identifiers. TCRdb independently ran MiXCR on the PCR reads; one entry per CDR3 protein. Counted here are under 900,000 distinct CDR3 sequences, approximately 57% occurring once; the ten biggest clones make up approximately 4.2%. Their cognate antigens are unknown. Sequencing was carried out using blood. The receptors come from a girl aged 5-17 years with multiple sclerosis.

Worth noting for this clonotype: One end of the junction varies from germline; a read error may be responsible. CDR3 loop: CAGSYSVGQDTYEQYF. The CDR3 DNA is TGTGCCGGCAGTTACTCTGTCGGGCAGGACACCTACGAGCAGTACTTC. The chain employs TRBV6-5 and TRBJ2-4, with a weak D call TRBD1 (5 bases). The J call may be faulty, since TRBJ2-7 better matches the DNA end. CDR1 is MNHEY and CDR2 is SVGAGI in the germline V gene. CDR3 size: 16 residues.

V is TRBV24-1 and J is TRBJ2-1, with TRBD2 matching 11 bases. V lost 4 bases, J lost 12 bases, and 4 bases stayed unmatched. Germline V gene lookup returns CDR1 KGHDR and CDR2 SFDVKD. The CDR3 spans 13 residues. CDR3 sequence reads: CATSDQLAGAQFF. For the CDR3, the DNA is TGTGCCACCAGTGACCAACTAGCGGGGGCGCAGTTCTTC.

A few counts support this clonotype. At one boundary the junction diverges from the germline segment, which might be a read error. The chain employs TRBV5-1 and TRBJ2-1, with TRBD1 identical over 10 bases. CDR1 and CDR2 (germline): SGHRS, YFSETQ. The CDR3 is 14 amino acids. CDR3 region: CASSWTGGSDERFF. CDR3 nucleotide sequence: TGCGCCAGCAGCTGGACAGGGGGTAGCGATGAGCGGTTCTTC.

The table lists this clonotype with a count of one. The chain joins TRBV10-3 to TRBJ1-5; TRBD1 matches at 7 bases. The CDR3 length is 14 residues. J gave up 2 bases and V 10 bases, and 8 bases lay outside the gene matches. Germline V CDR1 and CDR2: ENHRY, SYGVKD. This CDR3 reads CATTTGYGNQPQHF. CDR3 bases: TGTGCCACCACGACAGGGTACGGCAATCAGCCCCAGCATTTT.

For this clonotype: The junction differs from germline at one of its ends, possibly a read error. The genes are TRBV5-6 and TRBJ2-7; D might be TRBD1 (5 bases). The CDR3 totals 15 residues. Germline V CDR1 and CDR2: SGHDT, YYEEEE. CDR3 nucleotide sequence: TGTGCCAGCAGCCCTACAGGCCGAACCTCCTACGAGCAGTGCTTC. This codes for CASSPTGRTSYEQCF.

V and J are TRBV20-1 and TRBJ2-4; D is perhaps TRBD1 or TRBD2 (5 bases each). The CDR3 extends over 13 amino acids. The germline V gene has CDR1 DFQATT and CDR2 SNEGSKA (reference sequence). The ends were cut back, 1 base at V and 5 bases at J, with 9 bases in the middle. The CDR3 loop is CSARAGSQNIQYF. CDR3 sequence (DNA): TGCAGTGCTAGAGCAGGGAGCCAAAACATTCAGTACTTC.

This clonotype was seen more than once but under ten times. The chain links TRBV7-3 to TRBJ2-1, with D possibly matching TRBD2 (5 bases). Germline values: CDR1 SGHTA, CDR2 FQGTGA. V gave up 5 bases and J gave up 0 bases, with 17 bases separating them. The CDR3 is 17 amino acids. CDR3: CASSATRARVSYNEQFF. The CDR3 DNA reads TGTGCCAGCAGCGCCACCCGGGCGCGGGTCTCCTACAATGAGCAGTTCTTC.

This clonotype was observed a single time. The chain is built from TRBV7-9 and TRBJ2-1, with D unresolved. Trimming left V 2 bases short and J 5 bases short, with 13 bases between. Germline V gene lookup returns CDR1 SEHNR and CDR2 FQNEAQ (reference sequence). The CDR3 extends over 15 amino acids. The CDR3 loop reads CASSLTAQQNNEQFF. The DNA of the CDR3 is TGTGCCAGCAGCTTAACGGCACAGCAAAACAATGAGCAGTTCTTC.

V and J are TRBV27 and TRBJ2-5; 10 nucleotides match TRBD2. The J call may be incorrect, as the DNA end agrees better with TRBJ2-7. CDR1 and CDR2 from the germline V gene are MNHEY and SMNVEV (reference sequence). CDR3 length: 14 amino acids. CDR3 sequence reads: CASNSAGGPYEQYF. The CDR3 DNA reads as TGTGCCAGCAACTCAGCGGGAGGGCCCTACGAGCAGTACTTC.

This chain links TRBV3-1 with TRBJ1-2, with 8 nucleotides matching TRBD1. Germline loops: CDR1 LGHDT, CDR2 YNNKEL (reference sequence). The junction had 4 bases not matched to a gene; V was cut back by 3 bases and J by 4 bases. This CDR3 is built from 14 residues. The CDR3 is CASSHSGTGYGYTF. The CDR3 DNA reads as TGTGCCAGCAGCCATTCCGGGACAGGCTATGGCTACACCTTC. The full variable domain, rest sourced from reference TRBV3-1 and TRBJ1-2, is DTAVSQTPKYLVTQMGNDKSIKCEQNLGHDTMYWYKQDSKKFLKIMFSYNNKELIINETVPNRFSPKSPDKAHLNLHINSLELGDSAVYFCASSHSGTGYGYTFGSGTRLTVV.

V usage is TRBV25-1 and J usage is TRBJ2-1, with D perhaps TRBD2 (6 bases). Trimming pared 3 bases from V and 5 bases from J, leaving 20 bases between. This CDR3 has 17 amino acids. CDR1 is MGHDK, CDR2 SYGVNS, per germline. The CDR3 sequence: CASSENGRGGKDNEQFF. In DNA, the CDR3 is TGTGCCAGCAGTGAGAACGGTCGCGGCGGGAAAGACAATGAGCAGTTCTTC.

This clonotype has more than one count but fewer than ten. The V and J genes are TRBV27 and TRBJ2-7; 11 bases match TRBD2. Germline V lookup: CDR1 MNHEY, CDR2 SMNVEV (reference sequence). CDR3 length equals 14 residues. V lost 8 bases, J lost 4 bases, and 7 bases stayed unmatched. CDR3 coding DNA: TGTGCCAGCGGCCCCGGGACTAGCGGATACGAGCAGTACTTC. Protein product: CASGPGTSGYEQYF.

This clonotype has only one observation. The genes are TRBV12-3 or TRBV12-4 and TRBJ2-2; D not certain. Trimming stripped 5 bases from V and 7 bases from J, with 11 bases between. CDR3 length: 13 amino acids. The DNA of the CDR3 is TGTGCCAGCAGTACCAGGAACTTCGGGGAGCTGTTTTTT. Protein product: CASSTRNFGELFF.

Here the CDR3 DNA reads TGTGCCAGCAGGTTGGGCGGGTCACCCCTCCACTTT. This encodes CASRLGGSPLHF. This chain links TRBV12-3 or TRBV12-4 with TRBJ1-6; D gene uncertain. The V end was cut by 6 bases, the J end by 10 bases, with 10 bases between. There are 12 residues in the CDR3.

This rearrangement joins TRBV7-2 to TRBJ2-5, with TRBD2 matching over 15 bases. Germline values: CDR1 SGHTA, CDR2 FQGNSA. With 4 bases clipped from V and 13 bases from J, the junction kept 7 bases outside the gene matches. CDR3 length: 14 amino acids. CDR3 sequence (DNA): TGTGCCAGCAGCTCCGGACTAGCGGGAGGGGGCAGGTACTTC. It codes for CASSSGLAGGGRYF.

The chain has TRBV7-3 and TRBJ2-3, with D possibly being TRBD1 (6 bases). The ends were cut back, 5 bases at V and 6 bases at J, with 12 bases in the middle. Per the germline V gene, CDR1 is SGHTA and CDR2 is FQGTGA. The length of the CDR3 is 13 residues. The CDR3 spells CASSLNRDDTQYF. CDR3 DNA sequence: TGTGCCAGCAGCCTTAACAGGGACGATACGCAGTATTTT.

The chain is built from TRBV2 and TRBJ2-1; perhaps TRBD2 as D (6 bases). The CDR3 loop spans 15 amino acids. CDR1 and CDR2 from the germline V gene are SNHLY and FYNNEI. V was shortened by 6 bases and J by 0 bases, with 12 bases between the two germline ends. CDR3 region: CASRLAVSSYNEQFF. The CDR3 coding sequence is TGTGCCAGCAGGTTAGCGGTGAGCTCCTACAATGAGCAGTTCTTC.

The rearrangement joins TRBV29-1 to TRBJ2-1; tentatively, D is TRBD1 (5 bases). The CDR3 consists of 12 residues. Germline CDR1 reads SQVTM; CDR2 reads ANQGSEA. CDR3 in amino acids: CIARETCNEQFF. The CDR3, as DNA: TGCATAGCCAGGGAAACCTGCAATGAGCAGTTCTTC.

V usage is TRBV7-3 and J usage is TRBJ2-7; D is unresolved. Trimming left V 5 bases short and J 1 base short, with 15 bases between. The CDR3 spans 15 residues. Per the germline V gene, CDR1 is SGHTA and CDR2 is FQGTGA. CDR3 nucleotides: TGTGCCAGCAGCGCTGCTTCCGGGCGGTCCTACGAGCAGTACTTC. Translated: CASSAASGRSYEQYF.

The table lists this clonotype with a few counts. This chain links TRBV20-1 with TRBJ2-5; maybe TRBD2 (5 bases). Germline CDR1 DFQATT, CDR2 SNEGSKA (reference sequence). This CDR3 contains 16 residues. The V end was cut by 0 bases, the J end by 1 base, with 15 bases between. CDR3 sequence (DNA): TGCAGTGCTAGAGAGAAGTTCGGGATACCCCAAGAGACCCAGTACTTC. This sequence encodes CSAREKFGIPQETQYF.

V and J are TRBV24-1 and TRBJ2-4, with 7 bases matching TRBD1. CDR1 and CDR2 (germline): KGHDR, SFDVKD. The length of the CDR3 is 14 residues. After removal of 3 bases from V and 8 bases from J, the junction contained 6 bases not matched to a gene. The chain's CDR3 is CATSDARDRDIQYF. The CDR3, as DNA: TGTGCCACCAGTGATGCCCGGGACAGAGACATTCAGTACTTC.